This T cell receptor beta chain derives from a study of blood T cells in healthy people across ages. General observations from the study: PBMCs were not sorted, which prevented a conclusive comparison of naive versus antigen-experienced cells. Long-lived donors had more naive CD4+ cells and higher diversity than aged donors. A roughly linear age-dependent decrease characterized TCR beta diversity per million T cells.

Through a sample-barcoded 5' primer and a J-beta primer mix, a second PCR was run for roughly 6 to 11 cycles. The template-switch adaptor, which had 12 random nucleotides, put a tag on each cDNA molecule. TCRdb fed the 5' RACE reads into MiXCR, producing one record per CDR3 protein. Among roughly 2 million distinct CDR3 sequences, around 48% were seen once, and the ten largest hold more than 2%. CDR1 is SGDLS and CDR2 is YYNGEE in the germline V gene. This CDR3 spans 14 amino acids. Trimming left V 3 bases short and J 5 bases short, with 14 bases between. Worth noting for this clonotype: Antigen unknown.

The origin of this receptor is a woman aged 40 to 50 in good health. What was sequenced was blood. The genes are TRBV9 and TRBJ2-5; TRBD2 might be the D (6 bases). CDR3 sequence: CASSGETSFETQYF. CDR3 nucleotides: TGTGCCAGCAGCGGGGAGACTAGTTTCGAGACCCAGTACTTC.